This T cell receptor (beta chain) emerged from a study of T cell responses to AZD1222 COVID-19 vaccine (dated by TCRdb to the early 2020s). Background for the entire study: AZD1222 recipients with second doses at about 4 weeks or about 12 weeks were pooled, because spike-specific TCR depth and breadth did not differ between schedules. Trial participants were enrolled into age subgroups of 18-55, 56-69 and 70-plus years, which contained about 150, 28 and 57 TCR-sequenced participants, respectively. A total of under 250 trial participants underwent TCR sequencing, of whom about 210 had received two doses of AZD1222 and about 26 had received two doses of the MenACWY control vaccine. What the work shows at the level of the full study, not this receptor alone: In the small 56-69-year group, the increase in depth fell short of significance, most likely because of low power. Because no day 14 peak-response samples were available, repertoires were characterized only after the peak T cell response. Epitopes outside the regions mutated in the B.1.351 and B.1.1.7 variants were reportedly recognized by nearly half of the unique spike-specific TCRs. A significant rise in spike-specific TCR breadth and depth was observed after two AZD1222 doses relative to day 0 and relative to MenACWY recipients. Vaccine-associated CD4 TCRs spanned the whole spike protein, with dominant responses in regions 160-218 and 743-854. Conclusions about previously exposed vaccinees were limited because only six AZD1222 recipients were SARS-CoV-2 seropositive at baseline. Participants were mostly white British and included more females than males, and it was suggested by the authors that clonal diversity may have been underestimated.

The V end gives up 4 bases and the J end 7 bases, leaving 6 bases in the junction not matched to a gene. The germline V gene encodes CDR1 MNHEY and CDR2 SVGAGI. The CDR3, from cysteine to phenylalanine, totals 13 residues. The sequence is cut down to CDR3 DNA, 39 bases in frame from base 1. Read against the paper, the sample's time point label means: baseline before first vaccination. Vaccinee samples came from UK trials COV001 and COV002, including a single-blind randomized controlled phase 2/3 trial of AZD1222 (ChAdOx1 nCoV-19) in healthy adults. Trial participant PBMC samples were collected at day 0 and day 28 after the second dose for TCRbeta chain sequencing. The CDR3 regions of human TCRbeta chains were subjected to immunosequencing. As for how the authors treated the data: Repertoire TCRs were checked for matches against a reference library of SARS-CoV-2-specific TCRs that had been generated using the MIRA antigen-specificity platform. Breadth was defined as the fraction of unique TCRs that were SARS-CoV-2-associated. Depth was defined as the fraction of total T cells that were SARS-CoV-2-associated. Using the MIRA data, every spike-specific TCR was mapped to the spike region that the TCR reacted to and assigned to either a CD4 or a CD8 class. Log10-transformed breadth and depth values were compared by one-way ANOVA with Sidak's multiple comparisons tests. What TCRdb holds here is the immuneACCESS table cut down to in-frame rearrangements. Part of the clones is not present; checked against another copy, under half of the missing clones reflect an unresolved V gene, and the others are unexplained. The V and J calls and the clone size are those of that table, but D and trimming were determined from the DNA. The sample includes about 100,000 clones, with approximately 96% observed a single time. Under 2.5% of the sample is held by the ten biggest clonotypes.

About this clone: Its cognate antigen has yet to be identified. No base-level quality is on record; no much larger clone is a single base apart.

The sample here was peripheral blood, taken on day 0 of AZD1222 vaccination. Recombination connected TRBV6-5 to TRBJ1-2; TRBD1 agrees with 7 junctional bases. The source is an adult in good health. The nucleotides are TGTGCCAGCAGTTTAGGCAGGGGGTTTGGCTACACCTTC. Its protein is CASSLGRGFGYTF.